The rows below give T cell receptor beta chains drawn from one sample of a study of blood T cell repertoires in COVID-19. TCRdb's copy holds only in-frame clones and misses some; the assay was immunoSEQ multiplex PCR. The data contain approximately 29,000 clones, roughly 80% of them seen just once; the ten biggest clones take up approximately 15%. Sequenced: peripheral blood. The receptors were sampled from a woman aged 55-69 years with acute or convalescent COVID-19. Each CDR3 is given with its conserved first and last residue. D genes are given only for firm matches. Clone size appears in some rows only: once, few, many, or a class for an expanded clone.

d_gene	abundance	len	v_gene	j_gene	CDR3aa	CDR3nt
.	once	11	TRBV2	TRBJ1-1	CASMRHTEAFF	TGTGCCAGCATGCGCCACACTGAAGCTTTCTTT
.	.	14	TRBV2	TRBJ1-1	CASRAGGAWTEAFF	TGTGCCAGCAGGGCGGGGGGCGCCTGGACTGAAGCTTTCTTT
.	.	12	TRBV5-1	TRBJ2-5	CASSTSQETQYF	TGCGCCAGCAGCACTTCCCAAGAGACCCAGTACTTC
.	.	13	TRBV2	TRBJ2-5	CASSGGPAETQYF	TGTGCCAGCAGTGGGGGGCCGGCCGAGACCCAGTACTTC
TRBD1	.	14	TRBV5-6	TRBJ1-4	CASSSGTGWEKLFF	TGTGCCAGCAGCTCCGGGACAGGGTGGGAAAAACTGTTTTTT
TRBD2	.	18	TRBV4-1	TRBJ2-1	CASSQIDLGLAGNNEQFF	TGCGCCAGCAGCCAAATTGATCTCGGGCTAGCGGGGAACAATGAGCAGTTCTTC
.	.	13	TRBV29-1	TRBJ1-1	CSVQPRADTEAFF	TGCAGCGTCCAACCCAGGGCGGACACTGAAGCTTTCTTT
.	medium-sized	16	TRBV4-1	TRBJ1-2	CASSQDKAGALYGYTF	TGCGCCAGCAGCCAAGATAAGGCAGGGGCGCTCTATGGCTACACCTTC
TRBD1	.	16	TRBV7-9	TRBJ1-2	CASRRTGAPPNYGYTF	TGTGCCAGCAGGCGGACAGGGGCCCCCCCTAACTATGGCTACACCTTC
.	.	18	TRBV21-1	TRBJ2-1	CASSKGRKAGRGSNEQFF	TGTGCCAGCAGCAAAGGGAGGAAAGCAGGGCGGGGGTCCAATGAGCAGTTCTTC
.	once	14	TRBV28	TRBJ1-1	CASSLSQQAGEAFF	TGTGCCAGCAGTTTATCCCAACAGGCCGGTGAAGCTTTCTTT
.	.	14	TRBV5-6	TRBJ1-1	CASSLDQGNTEAFF	TGTGCCAGCAGCTTGGATCAGGGGAACACTGAAGCTTTCTTT
TRBD1	.	14	TRBV5-1	TRBJ1-3	CASSRGTGESTIYF	TGCGCCAGCAGCCGCGGGACAGGGGAGAGCACCATATATTTT
TRBD1	.	14	TRBV29-1	TRBJ1-2	CSVAGTGYNYGYTF	TGCAGCGTTGCCGGGACAGGCTATAACTATGGCTACACCTTC
.	.	17	TRBV19	TRBJ1-1	CASSMSVHRVSNTEAFF	TGTGCCAGTAGTATGTCTGTTCACAGGGTCTCCAACACTGAAGCTTTCTTT
TRBD2	.	18	TRBV9	TRBJ2-1	CASSASEAGVPRNNEQFF	TGTGCCAGCAGCGCATCGGAGGCGGGGGTGCCGAGGAACAATGAGCAGTTCTTC
.	.	14	TRBV2	TRBJ1-6	CASSKGAVNSPLHF	TGTGCCAGCAGTAAAGGGGCAGTGAATTCACCCCTCCACTTT
TRBD2	.	17	TRBV20-1	TRBJ2-3	CSASIRSSGGRVDTQYF	TGCAGTGCTAGTATACGATCTAGCGGGGGGAGGGTAGATACGCAGTATTTT
.	few	13	TRBV14	TRBJ1-5	CASSRSGNQPQHF	TGTGCCAGCAGTCGCTCAGGGAATCAGCCCCAGCATTTT
.	.	13	TRBV10-2	TRBJ1-4	CATSGYPGEKLFF	TGCGCCACCTCGGGGTACCCGGGTGAAAAACTGTTTTTT
TRBD2	.	15	TRBV6-5	TRBJ2-1	CASNLRTSGGNEQFF	TGTGCCAGCAACCTCAGGACTAGCGGGGGGAATGAGCAGTTCTTC
.	once	13	TRBV12-5	TRBJ2-1	CASGDNSYNEQFF	TGTGCTAGTGGTGACAACTCCTACAATGAGCAGTTCTTC
TRBD1	.	16	TRBV2	TRBJ1-1	CASSRPGTGRETEAFF	TGTGCCAGCAGTCGTCCCGGGACAGGGAGGGAAACTGAAGCTTTCTTT
.	once	15	TRBV27	TRBJ2-2	CASSWGGLNTGELFF	TGTGCCAGCAGTTGGGGGGGGCTGAACACCGGGGAGCTGTTTTTT
.	.	14	TRBV30	TRBJ1-3	CAWSPASSGNTIYF	TGTGCCTGGAGCCCAGCGAGCTCTGGAAACACCATATATTTT
TRBD1	once	13	TRBV5-4	TRBJ2-4	CASSQTGKNIQYF	TGTGCCAGCAGCCAGACAGGGAAAAACATTCAGTACTTC
.	few	14	TRBV9	TRBJ1-1	CASSVLAKYSEAFF	TGTGCCAGCAGCGTACTAGCGAAATACTCTGAAGCTTTCTTT
TRBD2	.	16	TRBV2	TRBJ2-3	CASRITSGGATDTQYF	TGTGCCAGCAGAATTACTAGCGGGGGGGCAACAGATACGCAGTATTTT
TRBD1	.	16	TRBV18	TRBJ2-3	CASSPEGQGGEDTQYF	TGTGCCAGCTCACCAGAAGGACAGGGGGGCGAAGATACGCAGTATTTT
.	few	16	TRBV27	TRBJ1-6	CASSFRGYAYNSPLHF	TGTGCCAGCAGTTTTCGGGGGTATGCCTATAATTCACCCCTCCACTTT
.	once	13	TRBV24-1	TRBJ2-2	CATETDNTGELFF	TGTGCCACCGAGACAGACAACACCGGGGAGCTGTTTTTT
.	.	16	TRBV12-5	TRBJ2-4	CASGLDYSPPKNIQYF	TGTGCTAGTGGTTTGGATTACTCGCCCCCCAAAAACATTCAGTACTTC
.	.	15	TRBV28	TRBJ2-1	CASSLIRGDRNEQFF	TGTGCCAGCAGTTTAATTCGGGGGGACAGGAATGAGCAGTTCTTC
TRBD1	.	16	TRBV9	TRBJ1-4	CASTQGQATTNEKLFF	TGTGCCAGCACCCAAGGACAGGCTACAACTAATGAAAAACTGTTTTTT
TRBD1	.	22	TRBV23-1	TRBJ2-7	CASSQLIPPSRQGTGNSYEQYF	TGCGCCAGCAGTCAATTAATCCCACCTTCGAGACAGGGGACGGGGAACTCCTACGAGCAGTACTTC
.	few	14	TRBV27	TRBJ1-5	CASSWTYGNQPQHF	TGTGCCAGCAGTTGGACATATGGCAATCAGCCCCAGCATTTT
.	once	13	TRBV7-9	TRBJ1-2	CASSPDTFYGYTF	TGTGCCAGCAGCCCCGACACCTTCTATGGCTACACCTTC
.	once	14	TRBV28	TRBJ1-2	CASSSGGRFNGYTF	TGTGCCAGCAGTTCGGGGGGGCGATTTAATGGCTACACCTTC
.	.	16	TRBV3-1/TRBV3-2	TRBJ2-7	CASSRGGSQNLGEQYF	TGTGCCAGCAGCCGGGGCGGCTCACAGAATCTGGGCGAGCAGTACTTC
.	.	17	TRBV18	TRBJ1-2	CASSPLPIQTANYGYTF	TGTGCCAGCTCACCACTCCCGATACAGACAGCGAACTATGGCTACACCTTC
.	once	13	TRBV9	TRBJ1-2	CASSVEPRGGYTF	TGTGCCAGCAGCGTAGAGCCCAGGGGTGGCTACACCTTC
TRBD1	few	18	TRBV7-6	TRBJ1-5	CASISGGQGWRGNQPQHF	TGTGCCAGCATCTCAGGGGGACAGGGGTGGAGGGGCAATCAGCCCCAGCATTTT
TRBD1	.	16	TRBV12-5	TRBJ2-2	CASAHGQGAGTGELFF	TGTGCTAGTGCTCACGGACAGGGGGCTGGCACCGGGGAGCTGTTTTTT
.	.	15	TRBV6-1	TRBJ1-6	CASSEADLQNSPLHF	TGTGCCAGCAGTGAAGCGGACTTACAGAATTCACCCCTCCACTTT
TRBD1	.	13	TRBV6-5	TRBJ2-7	CATPGTGYNEQYF	TGTGCCACTCCCGGGACAGGGTACAACGAGCAGTACTTC
.	.	11	TRBV20-1	TRBJ2-5	CSAYPKETQYF	TGCAGTGCTTACCCTAAGGAGACCCAGTACTTC
.	.	12	TRBV2	TRBJ1-2	CASSEQDYGYTF	TGTGCCAGCAGTGAACAGGACTATGGCTACACCTTC
TRBD1	.	13	TRBV2	TRBJ1-1	CASRGQRNTEAFF	TGTGCCAGCAGGGGACAGAGAAACACTGAAGCTTTCTTT
.	.	18	TRBV6-1	TRBJ1-6	CASSVRGIDNAYNSPLHF	TGTGCCAGCAGTGTAAGGGGGATCGACAATGCCTATAATTCACCCCTCCACTTT
TRBD2	.	15	TRBV25-1	TRBJ2-2	CASSPRGGLFGELFF	TGTGCCAGCAGTCCACGGGGGGGCCTTTTCGGGGAGCTGTTTTTT
TRBD1	.	15	TRBV9	TRBJ2-1	CASSDGQGSYNEQFF	TGTGCCAGCAGCGACGGACAGGGATCGTACAATGAGCAGTTCTTC
.	.	12	TRBV30	TRBJ2-1	CAQLRGYNEQFF	TGTGCCCAATTACGCGGGTACAATGAGCAGTTCTTC
.	.	12	TRBV28	TRBJ1-2	CASSFGGLGYTF	TGTGCCAGCAGTTTCGGGGGGCTCGGCTACACCTTC
.	once	19	TRBV3-1/TRBV3-2	TRBJ1-1	CASSQESIARQSLRTEAFF	TGTGCCAGCAGCCAAGAATCTATAGCTAGACAGAGCCTGCGGACTGAAGCTTTCTTT
.	once	14	TRBV6-6	TRBJ1-2	CASRSPSGSSGYTF	TGTGCCAGCCGGTCCCCGTCGGGTTCGAGTGGCTACACCTTC
.	.	13	TRBV24-1	TRBJ1-2	CATSGGPLDGYTF	TGTGCCACCAGTGGAGGGCCCCTCGATGGCTACACCTTC
.	once	15	TRBV28	TRBJ2-2	CASSFPGLGAGELFF	TGTGCCAGCAGTTTTCCAGGGTTAGGGGCCGGGGAGCTGTTTTTT